Sequencing of this T cell receptor beta chain was carried out in a study of cytotoxic CD8 clonotypes in ibrutinib-treated CLL. Study-wide results and caveats: Measured clonality at baseline was greater than in age-matched healthy donors and tracked with circulating CD8+ T-cell counts. Treatment left the uncommon public clonotypes either contracted or stable in frequency.

About this clone itself: The target antigen is unknown.

The V gene's germline CDR1 is MGHRA and CDR2 YSYEKL. V was shortened by 0 bases and J by 3 bases, with 15 bases between the two germline ends. This CDR3 has 16 residues. Researchers set a sequencing depth target of 1 in 200,000 to 1 in 1 million T cells. The repertoire was sequenced with immunoSEQ multiplex PCR; TCRdb's copy has only in-frame clones and lacks some. The data hold 45,000 to 65,000 clones, with roughly 83% observed a single time. Sequencing used PBMCs, obtained after 24 months of ibrutinib treatment. This chain connects TRBV4-1 to TRBJ2-7; possibly TRBD1 for D (5 bases). This sequence was found in a human donor with chronic lymphocytic leukemia. CDR3 sequence reads: CASSQDSGAGHYEQYF. CDR3 nucleotides: TGCGCCAGCAGCCAAGATTCAGGTGCAGGGCACTACGAGCAGTACTTC.